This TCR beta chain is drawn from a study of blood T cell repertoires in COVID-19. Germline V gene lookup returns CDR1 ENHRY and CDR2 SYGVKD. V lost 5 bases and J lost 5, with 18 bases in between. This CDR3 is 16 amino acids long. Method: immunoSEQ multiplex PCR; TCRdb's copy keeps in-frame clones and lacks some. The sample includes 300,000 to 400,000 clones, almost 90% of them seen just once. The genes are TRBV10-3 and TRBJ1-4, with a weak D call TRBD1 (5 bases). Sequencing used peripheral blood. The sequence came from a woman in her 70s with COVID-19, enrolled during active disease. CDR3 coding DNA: TGTGCCATCAGTCCATTATCCCAGGGATTGAATGAAAAACTGTTTTTT. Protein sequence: CAISPLSQGLNEKLFF.